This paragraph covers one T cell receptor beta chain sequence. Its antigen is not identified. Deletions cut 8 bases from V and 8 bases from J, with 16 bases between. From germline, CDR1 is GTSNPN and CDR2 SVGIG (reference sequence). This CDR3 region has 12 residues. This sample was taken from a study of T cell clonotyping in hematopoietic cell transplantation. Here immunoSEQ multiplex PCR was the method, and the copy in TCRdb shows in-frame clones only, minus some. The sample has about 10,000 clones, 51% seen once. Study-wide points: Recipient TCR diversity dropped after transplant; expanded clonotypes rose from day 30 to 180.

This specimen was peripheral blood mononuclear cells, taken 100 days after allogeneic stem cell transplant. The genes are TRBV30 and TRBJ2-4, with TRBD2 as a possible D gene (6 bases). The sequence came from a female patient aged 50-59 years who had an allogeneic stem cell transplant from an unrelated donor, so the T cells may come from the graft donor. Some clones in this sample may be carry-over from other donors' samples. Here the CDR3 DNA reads TGTGCCCTTGAGACGGGCGGGGACATTCAGTACTTC. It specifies CALETGGDIQYF.